The source of this T cell receptor beta chain is a study of early T cells in non-severe SARS-CoV-2 infection. Study summary: Sequencing of bulk RNA from unsorted whole blood was done, without chain pairing.

Attachment of unique molecular identifiers to individual cDNA molecules was performed. Each CDR3 protein is one row after TCRdb ran MiXCR on the 5' RACE reads. The sample has 50,000 to 70,000 distinct CDR3 sequences; 10% are singletons. Regarding this clonotype: The antigen is unknown.

Overall study results and limits: The matching step, a VDJdb search, favored anti-spike CD8 responses and missed private and CD4 specificities.

The sample comprised whole blood. The sequence derives from an adult who was a healthcare worker with PCR-confirmed SARS-CoV-2 infection or an uninfected control (not recorded which).

The CDR3 sequence: CASSFPRSTDTQYF. CDR3 coding DNA: TGTGCCAGCAGCTTTCCCCGTTCCACAGATACGCAGTATTTT. V is TRBV5-6 and J is TRBJ2-3; D call uncertain. Germline V gives CDR1 SGHDT, CDR2 YYEEEE. The CDR3 loop spans 14 amino acids. V dropped 2 bases and J dropped 2 bases, with 9 bases sitting between them. Supplemented by reference TRBV5-6 and TRBJ2-3, the full variable domain reads DAGVTQSPTHLIKTRGQQVTLRCSPKSGHDTVSWYQQALGQGPQFIFQYYEEEERQRGNFPDRFSGHQFPNYSSELNVNALLLGDSALYLCASSFPRSTDTQYFGPGTRLTVL.